These 27 T cell receptor beta chains came from one sample sequenced in a study of blood T cell repertoires in COVID-19. Assay: immunoSEQ multiplex PCR; the TCRdb copy retains only in-frame clones and omits some. Of some 100,000 clones in the sample, roughly 85% are singletons; the top ten hold about 1.8%. The sample taken for sequencing was peripheral blood. The receptors were sampled from a woman aged 70-85 years with active or convalescent COVID-19.

The chain carries TRBV11-2 and TRBJ1-2; D is unclear. Germline values: CDR1 SGHAT, CDR2 FQNNGV. The CDR3 spans 14 residues. V lost 1 base and J lost 3, with 9 bases in between. In DNA form, the CDR3 reads TGTGCCAGCAGCTTAGTGAGGGAAGACTATGGCTACACCTTC. Translated, it gives CASSLVREDYGYTF.

The chain combines TRBV2 with TRBJ1-1, with D perhaps TRBD1 (5 bases). Trimming removed 7 bases from V and 0 bases from J, with 9 bases in between. This CDR3 contains 13 residues. Germline CDR1 reads SNHLY; CDR2 reads FYNNEI. The CDR3 DNA reads TGTGCCAGCACGGAGGGGATGAACACTGAAGCTTTCTTT. Protein product: CASTEGMNTEAFF.

The chain couples TRBV9 to TRBJ2-2, with TRBD1 identical over 7 bases. The length of the CDR3 is 16 residues. Germline trimming cut 3 bases from V and 1 base from J; bases unmatched to any gene: 6. Germline assignment: CDR1 SGDLS and CDR2 YYNGEE. The CDR3 DNA reads as TGTGCCAGCAGCGCCCGAAGGGGGCGGAACACCGGGGAGCTGTTTTTT. It yields the protein CASSARRGRNTGELFF.

The chain has TRBV18 and TRBJ1-1; D might be TRBD1 (6 bases). Trimming cost V 3 bases and J 2 bases, with 19 bases left between them. This CDR3 has 17 amino acids. Per the germline V gene, CDR1 is KGHSH and CDR2 is LQKENI. CDR3 sequence reads: CASSPRAGAEANTEAFF. Written as DNA, the CDR3 is TGTGCCAGCTCACCCCGCGCGGGGGCTGAAGCTAACACTGAAGCTTTCTTT. Variable domain in full (rest from reference TRBV18 and TRBJ1-1): NAGVMQNPRHLVRRRGQEARLRCSPMKGHSHVYWYRQLPEEGLKFMVYLQKENIIDESGMPKERFSAEFPKEGPSILRIQQVVRGDSAAYFCASSPRAGAEANTEAFFGQGTRLTVV.

The chain links TRBV12-3 or TRBV12-4 to TRBJ2-7; no clear D. V lost 2 bases and J lost 6, with 8 bases in between. There are 12 residues in the CDR3. The CDR3 coding sequence is TGTGCCAGCAGTTTAAATAGTGGCGAGCAGTACTTC. This codes for CASSLNSGEQYF.

The chain employs TRBV7-2 and TRBJ1-1, with D possibly being TRBD1 (6 bases). Deletions cut 6 bases from V and 1 base from J, with 15 bases between. Germline V CDR1 and CDR2: SGHTA, FQGNSA. This CDR3 is 15 amino acids long. The DNA for the CDR3 is TGTGCCAGCAGGGGAACAGGGACGGGGAACACTGAAGCTTTCTTT. The encoded protein is CASRGTGTGNTEAFF.

Notes on this clone: One junction end disagrees with the germline gene, perhaps due to a read error. The chain links TRBV7-7 to TRBJ2-3; possible D gene TRBD1, 5 bases. The CDR3 contains 12 residues. Germline CDR1 reads SSHAT; CDR2 reads FNYEAQ (reference sequence). The CDR3 nucleotides are TGTGCTAGCAGCCCAAACAGGGATACGCAGTATTTT. Translated, it gives CASSPNRDTQYF.

For the CDR3, the DNA is TGTGCCACCAGCACCCAGGTCAGGGAAAAACTGTTTTTT. This translates into CATSTQVREKLFF. This chain connects TRBV15 to TRBJ1-4; D call uncertain. Trimming removed 4 bases at V and 8 bases at J, with 11 bases between. The germline V gene encodes CDR1 LNHNV and CDR2 YYDKDF (reference sequence). The CDR3 has 13 amino acids.

The J gene is TRBJ2-3, the V gene TRBV29-1, with D possibly being TRBD2 (7 bases). The ends were cut back, 3 bases at V and 1 base at J, with 17 bases in the middle. This CDR3 has 16 residues. The germline gives CDR1 SQVTM, CDR2 ANQGSEA. CDR3 residues: CSVEGGASLGTDTQYF. CDR3 in DNA: TGCAGCGTTGAGGGGGGGGCTAGCTTGGGCACAGATACGCAGTATTTT.

V gene TRBV5-1 combines with J gene TRBJ2-5; 14 positions match TRBD2. The germline CDR1 and CDR2 sequences are SGHRS and YFSETQ. The CDR3 contains 18 residues. Trimming at V came to 4 bases and at J to 0 bases, leaving 8 bases not matched to a gene. The CDR3 bases are TGCGCCAGCAGCACGGGACTAGCGGGGGCCGGATACCAAGAGACCCAGTACTTC. Translated, it gives CASSTGLAGAGYQETQYF.

V is TRBV19 and J is TRBJ2-1, with TRBD2 matching over 9 bases. Trimming removed 0 bases from V and 7 bases from J; junction bases left unmatched: 7. The germline V gene has CDR1 LNHDA and CDR2 SQIVND (reference sequence). The CDR3 contains 16 residues. The CDR3 loop is CASSIETSGPGNEQFF. CDR3 DNA: TGTGCCAGTAGTATAGAGACTAGCGGTCCGGGGAATGAGCAGTTCTTC.

The chain employs TRBV12-5 and TRBJ2-7; D might be TRBD2 (5 bases). The V end lost 6 bases, the J end lost 3 bases, and 6 bases lay between the germline ends. The CDR3 sequence is 11 residues long. Germline V gene lookup returns CDR1 LGHNT and CDR2 FRNRAP. As DNA, the CDR3 is TGTGCTAGTGGGAGGGACTACGAGCAGTACTTC. It yields the protein CASGRDYEQYF.

The chain carries TRBV4-3 and TRBJ1-2, with a tentative D call TRBD1 (5 bases). The ends were cut back, 1 base at V and 4 bases at J, with 16 bases in the middle. CDR1 is LGHNA and CDR2 is YSLEER in the germline V gene. CDR3 length: 16 residues. Written as DNA, the CDR3 is TGCGCCAGCAGCCAAGTCTTGGGGACTAGTGTCTATGGCTACACCTTC. Protein: CASSQVLGTSVYGYTF.

V is TRBV19 and J is TRBJ1-1; D may be TRBD1 (6 bases). The CDR3 consists of 15 residues. From germline, CDR1 is LNHDA and CDR2 SQIVND (reference sequence). Trimming cost V 4 bases and J 3 bases, with 15 bases left between them. The DNA of the CDR3 is TGTGCCAGTAGTACCCTACAGGGTAGGGACACTGAAGCTTTCTTT. Its protein is CASSTLQGRDTEAFF.

The count of this clone is one. The chain employs TRBV11-3 and TRBJ2-2; a possible D gene is TRBD1 (5 bases). Germline V gives CDR1 SGHNT, CDR2 YENEEA. Trimming removed 5 bases from V and 4 bases from J, with 20 bases in between. The CDR3 has 17 amino acids. The CDR3 DNA sequence: TGTGCCAGCAGCCCGGATTCCAGGGTAAAGGTCACCGGGGAGCTGTTTTTT. Amino acids: CASSPDSRVKVTGELFF.

The sample holds one count of this clone. The V call is TRBV5-5, the J call TRBJ2-6; no definite D call. V lost 0 bases to trimming and J lost 4 bases, with 11 bases between them. Looked up from germline, CDR1 is SGHKS and CDR2 is YYEKEE (reference sequence). This CDR3 contains 16 residues. The CDR3 region has the DNA TGTGCCAGCAGCTTGGGACCCGGGTTAGGGGCCAACGTCCTGACTTTC. It codes for CASSLGPGLGANVLTF.

The CDR3 sequence is CASRAEYTGELFF. For the CDR3, the DNA is TGTGCCAGCAGAGCGGAATACACCGGGGAGCTGTTTTTT. The chain has TRBV11-3 and TRBJ2-2; possibly TRBD2 for D (5 bases). This CDR3 comprises 13 residues. V gave up 6 bases and J gave up 3 bases, with 8 bases separating them. Germline CDR1 SGHNT, CDR2 YENEEA.

This clone has just one count. This rearrangement joins TRBV6-6 to TRBJ2-3, with a tentative D call TRBD1 (6 bases). Germline V gene sequence: CDR1 MNHNY, CDR2 SVGAGI (reference sequence). V lost 6 bases to trimming and J lost 2 bases, with 15 bases between them. CDR3 length: 15 residues. The CDR3 protein is CASSPGQSTTDTQYF. CDR3 nucleotides: TGTGCCAGCAGCCCCGGACAGTCAACCACAGATACGCAGTATTTT.

This clone was picked up a small number of times. The chain joins TRBV19 to TRBJ2-7; 8 bases map to TRBD1. Germline values: CDR1 LNHDA, CDR2 SQIVND (reference sequence). This CDR3 spans 15 amino acids. J lost 3 bases, V lost 5 bases, and 9 bases had no gene match. The CDR3 region is CASSGGITGGYEQYF. The CDR3 DNA follows: TGTGCCAGTAGTGGAGGGATCACAGGGGGCTACGAGCAGTACTTC.

This clone was counted a few times. The chain links TRBV5-4 to TRBJ2-7; the match to TRBD2 covers 11 bases. With 5 bases clipped from V and 5 bases from J, the junction kept 6 bases outside the gene matches. The CDR3 contains 14 residues. CDR1 SGHNT and CDR2 YYREEE come from the germline V gene (reference sequence). The CDR3 sequence is CASSLAGGFDEQYF. In DNA form, the CDR3 reads TGTGCCAGCAGTCTAGCGGGAGGTTTCGACGAGCAGTACTTC.

V is TRBV19 and J is TRBJ1-4; 8 bases are shared with TRBD1. V was clipped by 2 bases and J by 7 bases; unmatched bases: 6. Germline CDR1 is LNHDA and CDR2 is SQIVND (reference sequence). The CDR3 length is 15 residues. The CDR3 DNA reads TGTGCCAGTAGTATAAGGACAGGGTCGGGTGAAAAACTGTTTTTT. Its protein product is CASSIRTGSGEKLFF. The full variable domain, with the rest looked up from reference TRBV19 and TRBJ1-4, is DGGITQSPKYLFRKEGQNVTLSCEQNLNHDAMYWYRQDPGQGLRLIYYSQIVNDFQKGDIAEGYSVSREKKESFPLTVTSAQKNPTAFYLCASSIRTGSGEKLFFGSGTQLSVL.

This rearrangement joins TRBV27 to TRBJ1-6; D is undetermined. V shed 6 bases and J shed 0 bases, with 15 bases lying between them. The CDR3 sequence is 17 residues long. CDR1 and CDR2 (germline): MNHEY, SMNVEV (reference sequence). The CDR3 here is CASSRIQLSSYNSPLHF. The CDR3 DNA reads TGTGCCAGCAGCAGGATACAGTTAAGCTCCTATAATTCACCCCTCCACTTT.

This chain joins TRBV15 and TRBJ2-2; D ambiguous. CDR3 length: 13 amino acids. V was shortened by 0 bases and J by 6 bases, with 5 bases between the two germline ends. The V gene's germline CDR1 is LNHNV and CDR2 YYDKDF (reference sequence). In DNA, the CDR3 is TGTGCCACCAGCAGAGAGCGGTCCGGGGAGCTGTTTTTT. Protein: CATSRERSGELFF.

The V gene is TRBV15, the J gene TRBJ1-5; 7 bases fit TRBD1. J lost 0 bases, V lost 5 bases, and 31 bases had no gene match. Germline V gene data show CDR1 as LNHNV and CDR2 as YYDKDF (reference sequence). The CDR3 has 24 amino acids. This chain's CDR3 is CATSASRFFDRVDGSTNSNQPQHF. CDR3 nucleotide sequence: TGTGCCACCAGCGCTTCAAGGTTCTTCGACAGGGTAGACGGGTCGACCAATAGCAATCAGCCCCAGCATTTT.

V usage is TRBV6-5 and J usage is TRBJ1-4; tentatively, D is TRBD1 (5 bases). CDR3 length: 16 residues. The V gene's germline CDR1 is MNHEY and CDR2 SVGAGI. The V gene lost 0 bases and the J gene lost 2 bases, with 10 bases spanning the gap. The chain's CDR3 is CASSYSGARTNEKLFF. The CDR3 DNA reads as TGTGCCAGCAGTTACTCTGGGGCCCGCACTAATGAAAAACTGTTTTTT.

The chain has TRBV25-1 and TRBJ1-3; tentatively, D is TRBD1 (6 bases). The CDR3 totals 14 residues. The germline CDR1 and CDR2 sequences are MGHDK and SYGVNS. The ends were cut back, 1 base at V and 4 bases at J, with 8 bases in the middle. The CDR3 loop is CASSESGQGNTIYF. Written as DNA, the CDR3 is TGTGCCAGCAGTGAATCAGGACAGGGAAACACCATATATTTT. The full variable domain, with the rest looked up from reference TRBV25-1 and TRBJ1-3, is EADIYQTPRYLVIGTGKKITLECSQTMGHDKMYWYQQDPGMELHLIHYSYGVNSTEKGDLSSESTVSRIRTEHFPLTLESARPSHTSQYLCASSESGQGNTIYFGEGSWLTVV.

The CDR3 is CASSPSGTGGHEQYF. In nucleotides, the CDR3 is TGTGCCAGCAGTCCATCCGGGACAGGGGGGCACGAGCAGTACTTC. The chain couples TRBV28 to TRBJ2-7; 11 nucleotides align to TRBD1. This CDR3 has 15 residues. V lost 5 bases to trimming and J lost 5 bases; unmatched junction nucleotides: 8. Germline assignment: CDR1 MDHEN and CDR2 SYDVKM.